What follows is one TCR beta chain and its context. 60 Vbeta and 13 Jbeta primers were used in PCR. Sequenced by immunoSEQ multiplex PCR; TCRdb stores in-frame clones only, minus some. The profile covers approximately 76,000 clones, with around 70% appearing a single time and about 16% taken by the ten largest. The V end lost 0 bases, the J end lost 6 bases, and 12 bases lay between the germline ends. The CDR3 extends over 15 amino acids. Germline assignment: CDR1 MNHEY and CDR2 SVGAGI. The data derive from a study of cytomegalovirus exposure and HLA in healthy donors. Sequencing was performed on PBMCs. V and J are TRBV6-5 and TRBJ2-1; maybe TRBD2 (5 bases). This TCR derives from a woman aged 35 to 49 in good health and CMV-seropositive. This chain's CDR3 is CASSYSRGGLNEQFF. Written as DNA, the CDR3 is TGTGCCAGCAGTTACTCGCGTGGTGGACTCAATGAGCAGTTCTTC.